Presented here are 17 T cell receptor beta chains from one specimen sequenced in a study of beta chain features in type 1 diabetes. No antigen has been identified for these receptors. Broader study findings: All four CD4+ subsets of Type 1 diabetes patients contained TCRB CDR3s that were moderately but significantly shorter.

Isolated RNA was reverse transcribed in full, so expressed TCRB transcripts were sequenced. Using immunoSEQ multiplex PCR, the repertoire was profiled, and TCRdb retains in-frame clones only, with some absent. The data hold fewer than 350,000 clones, with approximately 15% observed a single time. The sample was naive CD4+ T cells from blood. The receptors here all came from a man between 18 and 35 years old with type 1 diabetes.

The table lists this clone with a few counts. The chain employs TRBV6-5 and TRBJ2-1; TRBD2 matches 8 bases. CDR1 and CDR2 from the germline V gene are MNHEY and SVGAGI. The J segment lost 2 bases and the V segment lost 5 bases, leaving 8 bases of the junction unmatched. The CDR3 loop spans 16 amino acids. The CDR3 sequence: CASSHFSGTTYNEQFF. The DNA for the CDR3 is TGTGCCAGCAGTCACTTTAGCGGGACCACCTACAATGAGCAGTTCTTC.

This clone showed up just a few times. The chain joins TRBV6-5 to TRBJ2-5; D remains unclear. V lost 0 bases and J lost 4, with 9 bases in between. The length of the CDR3 is 14 residues. Germline CDR1 is MNHEY and CDR2 is SVGAGI. CDR3 amino acids: CASSYSLNSETQYF. The CDR3 region has the DNA TGTGCCAGCAGTTACTCCCTAAATTCAGAGACCCAGTACTTC.

V usage is TRBV4-1 and J usage is TRBJ2-2; 11 bases match TRBD2. Trimming took 6 bases from V and 5 from J; bases not matched to a gene: 5. Per the germline V gene, CDR1 is MGHRA and CDR2 is YSYEKL. This CDR3 is 15 amino acids long. The CDR3 DNA reads as TGCGCCAGCAGGATAGCGGGAGGGAGGACCGGGGAGCTGTTTTTT. The encoded protein is CASRIAGGRTGELFF.

In this sample, this clone turned up a few times. V and J are TRBV7-9 and TRBJ2-1; D may be TRBD2 (7 bases). The length of the CDR3 is 15 residues. The V end was cut by 2 bases, the J end by 0 bases, with 8 bases between. Germline V gene sequence: CDR1 SEHNR, CDR2 FQNEAQ (reference sequence). CDR3 amino acids: CASSLRGASYNEQFF. In DNA, the CDR3 is TGTGCCAGCAGCTTACGGGGGGCCTCCTACAATGAGCAGTTCTTC.

This clone was counted between two and nine times. This sequence joins TRBV5-1 and TRBJ2-2; unclear D gene. CDR1 is SGHRS, CDR2 YFSETQ, per germline. The CDR3 loop spans 14 amino acids. V gave up 1 base and J gave up 1 base, with 5 bases separating them. The CDR3 is CASSLRGNTGELFF. CDR3 sequence (DNA): TGCGCCAGCAGCTTGAGAGGGAACACCGGGGAGCTGTTTTTT.

The rearrangement uses TRBV6-1 and TRBJ2-1, with 13 bases aligning to TRBD2. The CDR3 is 16 residues long. The germline CDR1 and CDR2 sequences are MNHNS and SASEGT. With V trimmed by 4 bases and J by 3 bases, 3 bases remained unmatched. The chain's CDR3 is CASSGWTSGSYNEQFF. CDR3 nucleotide sequence: TGTGCCAGCAGTGGATGGACTAGCGGGAGCTACAATGAGCAGTTCTTC.

This chain connects TRBV30 to TRBJ2-5; a possible D gene is TRBD2 (6 bases). Between the trimmed V and J ends, which lost 0 bases and 4 bases, there was a span of 12 bases. CDR3 size: 14 residues. The germline CDR1 and CDR2 sequences are GTSNPN and SVGIG (reference sequence). Written as DNA, the CDR3 is TGTGCCTGGAGTGTTGGGGGGTCCGGAGAGACCCAGTACTTC. It translates to CAWSVGGSGETQYF.

This clone occurred a few times. The gene calls are TRBV2 and TRBJ2-5, with a possible D match to TRBD2 (6 bases). Germline CDR1 reads SNHLY; CDR2 reads FYNNEI. This CDR3 is 15 amino acids long. V lost 4 bases and J lost 4, with 16 bases in between. The CDR3 spells CASSGVASSGETQYF. As DNA, the CDR3 is TGTGCCAGCAGTGGGGTGGCCAGTAGCGGAGAGACCCAGTACTTC.

This clone was seen a few times. This chain links TRBV5-1 with TRBJ2-7; D is perhaps TRBD2 (5 bases). Germline V lookup: CDR1 SGHRS, CDR2 YFSETQ. V dropped 0 bases and J dropped 7 bases, with 14 bases sitting between them. This CDR3 contains 14 residues. Here the CDR3 reads CASSLGLPAGEQYF. CDR3 bases: TGCGCCAGCAGCTTGGGACTGCCCGCGGGTGAGCAGTACTTC.

CDR3: CASSVESGGGASGYTF. The CDR3 nucleotides are TGTGCCAGCAGCGTTGAATCCGGAGGGGGGGCGAGTGGCTACACCTTC. The V call is TRBV9, the J call TRBJ1-2, with D tentatively TRBD1 (6 bases). CDR3 size: 16 residues. Germline V gene sequence: CDR1 SGDLS, CDR2 YYNGEE. With 2 bases removed from V and 7 bases from J, the gap between germline ends came to 21 bases.

V and J are TRBV25-1 and TRBJ1-1; D is possibly TRBD1 (6 bases). Germline V gene data show CDR1 as MGHDK and CDR2 as SYGVNS. V was pared by 7 bases and J by 4 bases, with 13 bases between. CDR3 length equals 13 residues. The CDR3 spells CASKTGLSTEAFF. The CDR3 DNA is TGTGCCAGCAAGACAGGTTTGAGCACTGAAGCTTTCTTT.

This clone was counted only a few times. The rearrangement links TRBV14 to TRBJ2-3; the D gene is possibly TRBD2 (6 bases). CDR1 is SGHDN and CDR2 is FVKESK in the germline V gene. The V gene lost 4 bases and the J gene lost 4 bases, with 18 bases spanning the gap. The CDR3 loop spans 16 amino acids. For the CDR3, the DNA is TGTGCCAGCAGCCGCGGGGACTTCTTGGCCGCAGATACGCAGTATTTT. Its protein product is CASSRGDFLAADTQYF.

This clone was observed a few times. The chain has TRBV19 and TRBJ2-5; 10 bases align to TRBD2. There are 14 residues in the CDR3. With V trimmed by 9 bases and J by 4 bases, 8 bases remained unmatched. Looked up from germline, CDR1 is LNHDA and CDR2 is SQIVND (reference sequence). For the CDR3, the DNA is TGTGCCAGCCGAAGCGGGGGGGCCGGAGAGACCCAGTACTTC. Encoded protein: CASRSGGAGETQYF. Together with reference TRBV19 and TRBJ2-5, the CDR3 gives the full variable domain: DGGITQSPKYLFRKEGQNVTLSCEQNLNHDAMYWYRQDPGQGLRLIYYSQIVNDFQKGDIAEGYSVSREKKESFPLTVTSAQKNPTAFYLCASRSGGAGETQYFGPGTRLLVL.

The table lists this clone with a few counts. The chain has TRBV9 and TRBJ2-1; D is unresolved. Between the trimmed V and J ends, which lost 4 bases and 6 bases, there was a span of 11 bases. Germline V gene data show CDR1 as SGDLS and CDR2 as YYNGEE. This CDR3 region has 13 residues. CDR3 in DNA: TGTGCCAGCAGCTCCCGGGTAGGCAATGAGCAGTTCTTC. This encodes CASSSRVGNEQFF.

This chain connects TRBV7-2 to TRBJ2-1, with D tentatively TRBD1 (6 bases). CDR3 length: 13 residues. Trimming took off 1 base at V and 7 bases at J, with 8 bases between the two ends. Germline values: CDR1 SGHTA, CDR2 FQGNSA. CDR3 amino acids: CASSLGGLNEQFF. Here the CDR3 DNA reads TGTGCCAGCAGCTTAGGGGGGCTAAATGAGCAGTTCTTC.

This clone has more than one count but fewer than ten. This rearrangement joins TRBV30 to TRBJ2-3; D might be TRBD1 (6 bases). This CDR3 is 15 amino acids long. CDR1 and CDR2 (germline): GTSNPN, SVGIG (reference sequence). Trimming stripped 1 base from V and 6 bases from J, with 17 bases between. CDR3 nucleotide sequence: TGTGCCTGGAGTGGCCACAGGGACCTCAGGGATACGCAGTATTTT. Encoded protein: CAWSGHRDLRDTQYF.

In this sample, this clone turned up a few times. The chain employs TRBV4-1 and TRBJ2-7, with 7 nucleotides matching TRBD2. The CDR3 length is 13 residues. V gave up 4 bases and J gave up 4 bases; unmatched junction bases: 4. Germline-derived CDR1 and CDR2 are MGHRA and YSYEKL. DNA for the CDR3: TGCGCCAGCAGCCGGATTAGCGGGTACGAGCAGTACTTC. This translates into CASSRISGYEQYF.